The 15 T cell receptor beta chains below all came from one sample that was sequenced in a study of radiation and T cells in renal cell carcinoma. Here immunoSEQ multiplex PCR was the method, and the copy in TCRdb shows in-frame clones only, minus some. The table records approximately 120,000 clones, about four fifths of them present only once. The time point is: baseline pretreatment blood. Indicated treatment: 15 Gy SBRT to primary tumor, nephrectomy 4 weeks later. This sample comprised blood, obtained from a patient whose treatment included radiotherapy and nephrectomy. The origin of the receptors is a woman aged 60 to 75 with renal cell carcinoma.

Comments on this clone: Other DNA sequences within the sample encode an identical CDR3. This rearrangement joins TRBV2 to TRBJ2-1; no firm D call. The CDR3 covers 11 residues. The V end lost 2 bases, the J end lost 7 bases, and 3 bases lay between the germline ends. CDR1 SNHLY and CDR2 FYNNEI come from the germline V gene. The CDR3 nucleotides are TGTGCCAGCAGTGAATATAATGAGCAGTTCTTC. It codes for CASSEYNEQFF.

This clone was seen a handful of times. The CDR3 nucleotides are TGTGCCAGCACCTCGCGGACAGGGGGAGCCAAAAACATTCAGTACTTC. Translating it yields CASTSRTGGAKNIQYF. The chain uses TRBV27 and TRBJ2-4; 10 bases are a match to TRBD1. Trimming at V came to 7 bases and at J to 0 bases, leaving 6 bases not matched to a gene. Germline loops: CDR1 MNHEY, CDR2 SMNVEV (reference sequence). The CDR3 consists of 16 residues.

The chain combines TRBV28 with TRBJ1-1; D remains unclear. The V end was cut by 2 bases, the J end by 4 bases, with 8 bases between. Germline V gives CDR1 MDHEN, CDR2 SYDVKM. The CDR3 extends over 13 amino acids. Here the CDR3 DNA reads TGTGCCAGCAGTTTAGGGAGAGGCACTGAAGCTTTCTTT. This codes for CASSLGRGTEAFF.

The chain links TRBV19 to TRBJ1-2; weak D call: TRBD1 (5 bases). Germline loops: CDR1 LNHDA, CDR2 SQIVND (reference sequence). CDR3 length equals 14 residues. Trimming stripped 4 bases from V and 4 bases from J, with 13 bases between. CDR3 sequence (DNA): TGTGCCAGTAGTAATCTCGGGGGAGGCTATGGCTACACCTTC. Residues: CASSNLGGGYGYTF.

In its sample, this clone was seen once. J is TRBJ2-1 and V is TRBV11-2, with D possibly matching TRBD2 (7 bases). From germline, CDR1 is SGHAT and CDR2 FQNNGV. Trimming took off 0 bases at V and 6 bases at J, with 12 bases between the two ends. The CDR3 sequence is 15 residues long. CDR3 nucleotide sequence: TGTGCCAGCAGCTTAGAGGGGGGGCGGACCAATGAGCAGTTCTTC. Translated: CASSLEGGRTNEQFF.

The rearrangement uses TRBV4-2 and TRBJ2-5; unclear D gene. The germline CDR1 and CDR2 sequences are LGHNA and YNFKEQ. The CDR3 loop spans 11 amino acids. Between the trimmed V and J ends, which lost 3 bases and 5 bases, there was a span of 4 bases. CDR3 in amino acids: CASSQAETQYF. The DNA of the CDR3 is TGTGCCAGCAGCCAGGCTGAGACCCAGTACTTC.

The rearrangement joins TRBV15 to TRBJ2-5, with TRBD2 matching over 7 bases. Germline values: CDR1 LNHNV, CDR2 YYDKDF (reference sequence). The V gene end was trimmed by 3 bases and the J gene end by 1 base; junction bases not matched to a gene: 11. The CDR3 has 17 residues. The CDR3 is CATSSPLGTIGQETQYF. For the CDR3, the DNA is TGTGCCACCAGCAGTCCCCTCGGGACTATTGGCCAAGAGACCCAGTACTTC.

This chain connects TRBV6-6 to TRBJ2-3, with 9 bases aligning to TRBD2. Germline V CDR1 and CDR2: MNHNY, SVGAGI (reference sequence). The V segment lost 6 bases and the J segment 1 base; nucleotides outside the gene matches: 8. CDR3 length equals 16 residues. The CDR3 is CASSSGLAGGTDTQYF. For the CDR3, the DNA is TGTGCCAGCAGCTCGGGACTAGCAGGCGGCACAGATACGCAGTATTTT.

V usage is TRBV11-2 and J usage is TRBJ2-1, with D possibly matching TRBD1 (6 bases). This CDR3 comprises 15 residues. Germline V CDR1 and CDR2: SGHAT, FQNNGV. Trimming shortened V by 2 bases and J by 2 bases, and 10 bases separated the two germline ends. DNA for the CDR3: TGTGCCAGCAGCTTAAGCGGACAGACCTACAATGAGCAGTTCTTC. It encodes CASSLSGQTYNEQFF.

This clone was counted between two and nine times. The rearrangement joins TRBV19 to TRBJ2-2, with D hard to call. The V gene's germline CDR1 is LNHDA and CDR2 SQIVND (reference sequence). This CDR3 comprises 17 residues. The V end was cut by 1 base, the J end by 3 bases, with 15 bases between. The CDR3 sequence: CASSIAFSFGDTGELFF. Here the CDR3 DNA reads TGTGCCAGTAGTATAGCGTTCTCTTTCGGCGACACCGGGGAGCTGTTTTTT.

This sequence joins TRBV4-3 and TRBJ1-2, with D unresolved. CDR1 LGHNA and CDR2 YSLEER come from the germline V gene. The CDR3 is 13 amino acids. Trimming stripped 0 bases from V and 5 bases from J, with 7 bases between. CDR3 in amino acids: CASSQDPLYGYTF. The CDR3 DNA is TGCGCCAGCAGCCAAGATCCCCTGTATGGCTACACCTTC.

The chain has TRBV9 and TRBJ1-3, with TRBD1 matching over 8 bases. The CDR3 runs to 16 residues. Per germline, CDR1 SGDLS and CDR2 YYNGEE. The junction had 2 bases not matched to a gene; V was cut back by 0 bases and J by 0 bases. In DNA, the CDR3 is TGTGCCAGCAGCGTAGCTCAGGGGGCCTCTGGAAACACCATATATTTT. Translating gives CASSVAQGASGNTIYF.

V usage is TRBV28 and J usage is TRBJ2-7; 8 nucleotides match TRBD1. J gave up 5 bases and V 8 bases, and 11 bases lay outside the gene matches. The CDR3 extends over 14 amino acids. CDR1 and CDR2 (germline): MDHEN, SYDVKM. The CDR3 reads CASQSDREVHEQYF. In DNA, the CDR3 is TGTGCCAGCCAATCGGACAGGGAGGTCCACGAGCAGTACTTC.

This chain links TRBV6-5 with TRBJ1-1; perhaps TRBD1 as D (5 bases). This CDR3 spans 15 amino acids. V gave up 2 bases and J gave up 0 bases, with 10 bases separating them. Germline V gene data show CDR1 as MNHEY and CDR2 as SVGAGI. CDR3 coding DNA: TGTGCCAGCAGTTACACGGGACTGATGAACACTGAAGCTTTCTTT. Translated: CASSYTGLMNTEAFF.

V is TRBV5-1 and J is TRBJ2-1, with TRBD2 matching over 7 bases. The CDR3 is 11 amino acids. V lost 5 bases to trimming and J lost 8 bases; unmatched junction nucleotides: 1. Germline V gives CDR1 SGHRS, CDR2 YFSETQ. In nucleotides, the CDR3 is TGCGCCAGCAGGGGAGGGGATGAGCAGTTCTTC. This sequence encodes CASRGGDEQFF.